The 26 T cell receptor beta chains reported below all come from one sample, sequenced in a study of blood T cell repertoires in COVID-19. The method was immunoSEQ multiplex PCR; TCRdb's version includes in-frame clones alone and lacks a portion of them. In the table there are 150,000 to 200,000 clones, about 83% of which are singletons. The source material was PBMCs or T cells enriched from blood (not recorded which). The receptors were gathered from a woman aged 50 to 65 in a cohort exposed to, infected with or recovered from COVID-19 (not recorded which).

V is TRBV7-9 and J is TRBJ2-5; TRBD2 might be the D (7 bases). The germline V and J ends were trimmed by 4 bases and 4 bases, with 16 bases remaining between them. The CDR3 loop spans 15 amino acids. The germline CDR1 and CDR2 sequences are SEHNR and FQNEAQ (reference sequence). The CDR3 sequence: CASSSPRGGGETQYF. CDR3 in DNA: TGTGCCAGCAGCTCCCCCCGGGGAGGGGGAGAGACCCAGTACTTC.

The rearrangement joins TRBV18 to TRBJ1-1, with TRBD1 identical over 9 bases. The CDR3 has 15 amino acids. Germline lookup yields CDR1 KGHSH and CDR2 LQKENI. V shed 3 bases, J shed 8 bases, and the junction held 10 bases outside the gene matches. The CDR3 DNA is TGTGCCAGCTCACCCGGGACAGGGAGCATCTCGGAAGCTTTCTTT. Residues: CASSPGTGSISEAFF.

This chain joins TRBV20-1 and TRBJ2-5, with D hard to call. The germline V and J ends were trimmed by 3 bases and 1 base, with 12 bases remaining between them. The CDR3 contains 14 residues. CDR1 and CDR2 (germline): DFQATT, SNEGSKA (reference sequence). The CDR3 nucleotides are TGCAGTGCTAGTTGGAGTGAGACCCAAGAGACCCAGTACTTC. Amino acid sequence: CSASWSETQETQYF.

This clone was counted only a few times. The chain uses TRBV27 and TRBJ1-4; 7 nucleotides line up with TRBD1. This CDR3 comprises 17 residues. From germline, CDR1 is MNHEY and CDR2 SMNVEV (reference sequence). With 5 bases clipped from V and 8 bases from J, the junction kept 17 bases outside the gene matches. CDR3 DNA sequence: TGTGCCAGCAGTCCAGCGGGTAAAGGGGGCCGTACGGAAAAACTGTTTTTT. The encoded protein is CASSPAGKGGRTEKLFF.

The chain links TRBV6-4 to TRBJ1-6; D is perhaps TRBD1 (5 bases). V gave up 5 bases and J gave up 6 bases, with 11 bases separating them. The germline V gene has CDR1 MRHNA and CDR2 SNTAGT. The CDR3 spans 14 residues. Written as DNA, the CDR3 is TGTGCCAGCAGTCCGACAGTTACTAATTCACCCCTCCACTTT. Translating gives CASSPTVTNSPLHF.

This clone was seen a single time. This rearrangement joins TRBV29-1 to TRBJ2-7, with TRBD1 identical over 7 bases. This CDR3 contains 14 residues. Germline CDR1 and CDR2: SQVTM and ANQGSEA. The junction had 7 bases not matched to a gene; V was cut back by 2 bases and J by 3 bases. The CDR3 sequence: CSVETGASIYEQYF. The CDR3 DNA reads TGCAGCGTTGAAACAGGGGCCTCGATCTACGAGCAGTACTTC.

This clone was observed a single time. The genes are TRBV10-1 and TRBJ1-1, with 8 bases lining up with TRBD1. CDR1 and CDR2 (germline): WNHNN, SYGVQD (reference sequence). Trimming at V came to 5 bases and at J to 4 bases, leaving 3 bases not matched to a gene. The CDR3 covers 13 residues. The CDR3 DNA reads TGCGCCAGCAGTCAGGGGGCGATCACTGAAGCTTTCTTT. Amino acids: CASSQGAITEAFF.

The J gene is TRBJ2-7, the V gene TRBV30; 9 nucleotides line up with TRBD1. V lost 4 bases and J lost 6; bases outside the gene matches: 4. Germline lookup yields CDR1 GTSNPN and CDR2 SVGIG (reference sequence). The CDR3 spans 12 residues. The CDR3 nucleotides read TGTGCCTGGACCACGACAGGGGGCGAGCAGTACTTC. It translates to CAWTTTGGEQYF.

Here the CDR3 DNA reads TGTGCCAGCAGCCCTCCCCGGGGAGAGACCCGAGATACGCAGTATTTT. Translation: CASSPPRGETRDTQYF. The chain has TRBV5-4 and TRBJ2-3; D is perhaps TRBD2 (5 bases). V was clipped by 4 bases and J by 5 bases, with 20 bases between them. Germline values: CDR1 SGHNT, CDR2 YYREEE (reference sequence). The CDR3 contains 16 residues.

Written as DNA, the CDR3 is TGTGCCAGCAGCTTAGTGGGACAGGGTCTGATCACTGAAGCTTTCTTT. Translation: CASSLVGQGLITEAFF. The V gene is TRBV7-2, the J gene TRBJ1-1; TRBD1 aligns across 9 bases. The CDR3 is made up of 16 amino acids. Per germline, CDR1 SGHTA and CDR2 FQGNSA. V lost 1 base to trimming and J lost 4 bases; unmatched junction nucleotides: 7.

This clone appeared once. The chain links TRBV2 to TRBJ1-1; perhaps TRBD1 as D (6 bases). This CDR3 contains 13 residues. Germline V gives CDR1 SNHLY, CDR2 FYNNEI. The V end lost 6 bases, the J end lost 1 base, and 9 bases lay between the germline ends. CDR3: CASRRQANTEAFF. CDR3 bases: TGTGCCAGCAGAAGACAGGCGAACACTGAAGCTTTCTTT.

This clone was detected only a few times. The chain carries TRBV19 and TRBJ2-5; 8 bases line up with TRBD2. This CDR3 contains 14 residues. Germline lookup yields CDR1 LNHDA and CDR2 SQIVND (reference sequence). The V segment lost 3 bases and the J segment 4 bases; nucleotides outside the gene matches: 4. CDR3 nucleotide sequence: TGTGCCAGTAGTATTCGGCTAGCGGGAGAGACCCAGTACTTC. Its protein product is CASSIRLAGETQYF.

V is TRBV3-1 (or the pseudogene TRBV3-2) and J is TRBJ2-6, with no clear D. CDR1 is LGHDT and CDR2 is YNNKEL in the germline V gene (reference sequence). This CDR3 spans 13 amino acids. V dropped 5 bases and J dropped 5 bases, with 7 bases sitting between them. This CDR3 reads CASSINWANVLTF. The DNA for the CDR3 is TGTGCCAGCAGCATTAACTGGGCCAACGTCCTGACTTTC.

V is TRBV2 and J is TRBJ1-2, with 7 bases fitting TRBD1. Germline assignment: CDR1 SNHLY and CDR2 FYNNEI. The V segment lost 8 bases and the J segment 5 bases; nucleotides outside the gene matches: 14. CDR3 length equals 15 residues. The CDR3 here is CASLKNPGGRYGYTF. The CDR3 coding sequence is TGTGCCAGCCTGAAAAACCCAGGGGGAAGGTATGGCTACACCTTC.

The J gene is TRBJ1-2, the V gene TRBV29-1, with TRBD1 matching over 8 bases. The V gene's germline CDR1 is SQVTM and CDR2 ANQGSEA. Trimming cost V 4 bases and J 3 bases; bases outside gene matches: 4. CDR3 length equals 13 residues. The CDR3 DNA sequence: TGCAGCGTTGCTGGACAGGGATACTATGGCTACACCTTC. Its protein product is CSVAGQGYYGYTF.

This sequence joins TRBV29-1 and TRBJ2-5; the match to TRBD1 covers 8 bases. The CDR3 totals 14 residues. The J segment lost 4 bases and the V segment lost 6 bases, leaving 10 bases of the junction unmatched. Germline-derived CDR1 and CDR2 are SQVTM and ANQGSEA. The CDR3 DNA follows: TGCAGCGTGAGGACAGGGCTTGGGGGAGAGACCCAGTACTTC. Protein sequence: CSVRTGLGGETQYF. The variable domain in full, completed from reference TRBV29-1 and TRBJ2-5, reads SAVISQKPSRDICQRGTSLTIQCQVDSQVTMMFWYRQQPGQSLTLIATANQGSEATYESGFVIDKFPISRPNLTFSTLTVSNMSPEDSSIYLCSVRTGLGGETQYFGPGTRLLVL.

The V gene is TRBV28, the J gene TRBJ2-3; D is unresolved. This CDR3 is 15 amino acids long. V shed 4 bases and J shed 0 bases, with 11 bases lying between them. Per the germline V gene, CDR1 is MDHEN and CDR2 is SYDVKM. The CDR3 loop is CASSSTQTSTDTQYF. In DNA, the CDR3 is TGTGCCAGCAGTTCCACTCAGACTAGCACAGATACGCAGTATTTT.

V is TRBV6-5 and J is TRBJ1-2; D is ambiguous. The CDR3 runs 14 residues. Trimming left V 7 bases short and J 2 bases short, with 14 bases between. The germline V gene has CDR1 MNHEY and CDR2 SVGAGI. CDR3 amino acids: CASTRTNPNYGYTF. The CDR3 DNA sequence: TGTGCCAGCACCCGGACTAATCCAAACTATGGCTACACCTTC.

The chain combines TRBV19 with TRBJ2-1, with 8 bases aligning to TRBD2. V was pared by 5 bases and J by 9 bases, with 12 bases of the junction left unmatched. The length of the CDR3 is 15 residues. The germline V gene has CDR1 LNHDA and CDR2 SQIVND (reference sequence). The CDR3 is CASSGSVREVGEQFF. The CDR3 bases are TGTGCCAGTAGTGGGTCGGTGCGGGAGGTCGGTGAGCAGTTCTTC.

The chain recombines TRBV11-2 with TRBJ1-6; D ambiguous. The CDR3 consists of 18 residues. Trimming took 0 bases from V and 2 from J, leaving 14 bases between them. CDR1 is SGHAT and CDR2 is FQNNGV in the germline V gene. Written as DNA, the CDR3 is TGTGCCAGCAGCTTAGATCGAGTGGGCCCTCCCTATAATTCACCCCTCCACTTT. It encodes CASSLDRVGPPYNSPLHF.

As regards this clone: At one end, the junction sequence differs from germline, possibly due to a read error. Here the CDR3 DNA reads TGTGCCAGCAGTTTGGCCCGGGGAGGGTTCAAGCAAGGGACCCAGTACTTC. It is translated as CASSLARGGFKQGTQYF. V gene TRBV28 combines with J gene TRBJ2-5, with TRBD2 matching over 7 bases. Germline V gene sequence: CDR1 MDHEN, CDR2 SYDVKM. This CDR3 contains 17 residues.

This chain connects TRBV6-2 or TRBV6-3 to TRBJ2-7, with 8 bases fitting TRBD2. Germline V gene data show CDR1 as MNHEY and CDR2 as SVGEGT. The CDR3 consists of 15 residues. V lost 2 bases to trimming and J lost 2 bases; unmatched junction nucleotides: 5. CDR3 nucleotide sequence: TGTGCCAGCAGTTACGGCGGGGGGACTCCCTACGAGCAGTACTTC. It specifies CASSYGGGTPYEQYF.

This chain connects TRBV2 to TRBJ1-1; TRBD1 aligns across 9 bases. The V gene end was trimmed by 6 bases and the J gene end by 14 bases; junction bases not matched to a gene: 7. CDR1 is SNHLY and CDR2 is FYNNEI in the germline V gene. There are 11 residues in the CDR3. The DNA for the CDR3 is TGTGCCAGCAGCGCCGGGACAGGGCGGTTCTTT. It codes for CASSAGTGRFF. The whole variable domain, remainder taken from reference TRBV2 and TRBJ1-1, is EPEVTQTPSHQVTQMGQEVILRCVPISNHLYFYWYRQILGQKVEFLVSFYNNEISEKSEIFDDQFSVERPDGSNFTLKIRSTKLEDSAMYFCASSAGTGRFFGQGTRLTVV.

The rearrangement links TRBV13 to TRBJ2-7; 10 positions match TRBD1. The CDR3 length is 18 residues. CDR1 and CDR2 from the germline V gene are PRHDT and FYEKMQ (reference sequence). Trimming took 5 bases from V and 4 from J; bases not matched to a gene: 17. CDR3 region: CASSIETGGTHGRYEQYF. CDR3 in DNA: TGTGCCAGCAGCATCGAGACAGGGGGCACACATGGGCGATACGAGCAGTACTTC. The entire variable domain, with the rest obtained from reference TRBV13 and TRBJ2-7, is as follows: AAGVIQSPRHLIKEKRETATLKCYPIPRHDTVYWYQQGPGQDPQFLISFYEKMQSDKGSIPDRFSAQQFSDYHSELNMSSLELGDSALYFCASSIETGGTHGRYEQYFGPGTRLTVT.

This clone has a single count. The V call is TRBV9, the J call TRBJ2-2; no clear D gene. This CDR3 is 12 amino acids long. The V gene's germline CDR1 is SGDLS and CDR2 YYNGEE. V was pared by 2 bases and J by 5 bases, with 4 bases between. CDR3: CASSVSTGELFF. CDR3 DNA: TGTGCCAGCAGCGTGAGTACCGGGGAGCTGTTTTTT. The whole variable domain, remainder taken from reference TRBV9 and TRBJ2-2, is DSGVTQTPKHLITATGQRVTLRCSPRSGDLSVYWYQQSLDQGLQFLIQYYNGEERAKGNILERFSAQQFPDLHSELNLSSLELGDSALYFCASSVSTGELFFGEGSRLTVL.

This clone was detected only a few times. V and J are TRBV28 and TRBJ1-6; possible D gene TRBD1, 6 bases. The ends were cut back, 7 bases at V and 6 bases at J, with 13 bases in the middle. CDR1 and CDR2 from the germline V gene are MDHEN and SYDVKM. The CDR3 totals 14 residues. CDR3 sequence (DNA): TGTGCCAGCATTTCGGACAGCTTTAATTCACCCCTCCACTTT. Protein sequence: CASISDSFNSPLHF.